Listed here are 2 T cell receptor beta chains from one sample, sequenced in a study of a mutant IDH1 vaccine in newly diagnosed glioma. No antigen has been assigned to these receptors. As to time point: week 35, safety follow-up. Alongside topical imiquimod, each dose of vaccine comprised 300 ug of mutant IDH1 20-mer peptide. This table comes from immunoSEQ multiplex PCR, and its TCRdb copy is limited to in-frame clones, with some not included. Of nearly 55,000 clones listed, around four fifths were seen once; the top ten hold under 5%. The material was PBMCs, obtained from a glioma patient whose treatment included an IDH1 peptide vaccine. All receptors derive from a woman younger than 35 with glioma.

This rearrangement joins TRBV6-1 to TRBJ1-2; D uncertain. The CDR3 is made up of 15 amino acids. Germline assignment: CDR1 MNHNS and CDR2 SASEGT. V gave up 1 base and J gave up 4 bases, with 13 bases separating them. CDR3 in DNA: TGTGCCAGCAGTGAAGTTCGGGGTTTTGCCTATGGCTACACCTTC. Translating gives CASSEVRGFAYGYTF.

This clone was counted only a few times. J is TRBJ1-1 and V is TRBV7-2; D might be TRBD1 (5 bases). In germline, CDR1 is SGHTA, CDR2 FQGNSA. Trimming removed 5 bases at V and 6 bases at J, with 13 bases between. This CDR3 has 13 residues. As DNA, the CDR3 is TGTGCCAGCAGCACACACCAGGGCGCTGAAGCTTTCTTT. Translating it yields CASSTHQGAEAFF.